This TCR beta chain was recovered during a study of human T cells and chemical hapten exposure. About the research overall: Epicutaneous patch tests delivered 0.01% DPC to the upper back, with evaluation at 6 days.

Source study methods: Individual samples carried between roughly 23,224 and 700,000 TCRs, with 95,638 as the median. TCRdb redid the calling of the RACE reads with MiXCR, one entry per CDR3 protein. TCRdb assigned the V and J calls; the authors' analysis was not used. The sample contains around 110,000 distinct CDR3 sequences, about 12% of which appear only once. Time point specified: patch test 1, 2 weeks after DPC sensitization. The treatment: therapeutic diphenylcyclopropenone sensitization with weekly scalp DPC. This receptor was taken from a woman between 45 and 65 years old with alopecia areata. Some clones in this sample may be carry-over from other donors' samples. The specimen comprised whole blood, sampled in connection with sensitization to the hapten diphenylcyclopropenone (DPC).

CDR3 coding DNA: TGCGCCAGCAGCCAAGATCCCGGTCACCTTAGCGGGGGGCAGTACTTC. It codes for CASSQDPGHLSGGQYF. V is TRBV4-1 and J is TRBJ2-7, with 9 bases matching TRBD2. CDR3 length equals 16 residues. Germline-derived CDR1 and CDR2 are MGHRA and YSYEKL. The trim removed 0 bases at V and 9 bases at J, leaving 12 bases unmatched.